This is a list of T cell receptor beta chains from one sample in a study of HIV-infected children after antiretroviral therapy interruption. TCRdb re-derived calls from the 3' RACE reads in MiXCR, one entry per CDR3 protein. In the table there are fewer than 100,000 distinct CDR3 sequences, about 6.9% of which are singletons. The sequencing here drew on CD45RA+ CD4+ T cells from PBMCs, pooled from several time points, taken from a donor given antiretroviral therapy, either interrupted or continuous. The origin of the receptors is a pool of human donors with HIV. Each CDR3 is given with its conserved first and last residue. A D gene is named only where the DNA matches it firmly. The listing skips clone size in some rows; elsewhere it reads once, few, many or a size class.

TRBD2,many,TRBJ2-1,TRBV28,CASSSLAGVGRSYNEQFF,TGTGCCAGCAGTTCCCTAGCGGGGGTGGGTAGGTCCTACAATGAGCAGTTCTTC
NA,many,TRBJ2-7,TRBV30,CAWSVTKFLGLKYEQYF,TGTGCCTGGAGCGTCACGAAGTTTTTGGGACTGAAATACGAGCAGTACTTC
TRBD1,many,TRBJ2-7,TRBV7-2,CASSLGYRGTYEQYF,TGTGCCAGCAGCTTAGGGTACAGGGGGACGTACGAGCAGTACTTC
NA,many,TRBJ2-1,TRBV24-1,CATSVSDSSYNEQFF,TGTGCCACCAGTGTATCAGATAGCTCCTACAATGAGCAGTTCTTC
NA,many,TRBJ2-1,TRBV12-3/TRBV12-4,CASSYNNEQFF,TGTGCCAGCAGCTATAACAATGAGCAGTTCTTC
TRBD2,many,TRBJ2-1,TRBV5-1,CASSFKPGLAFINEQFF,TGCGCCAGCAGCTTTAAGCCGGGACTAGCGTTCATCAATGAGCAGTTCTTC
NA,many,TRBJ1-6,TRBV7-9,CASSFGPASGSPLHF,TGTGCCAGCAGCTTCGGCCCGGCCAGTGGATCACCCCTCCACTTT
NA,many,TRBJ1-1,TRBV7-9,CASSLKGGDTEAFF,TGTGCCAGCAGCCTAAAGGGGGGGGACACTGAAGCTTTCTTT
NA,many,TRBJ1-3,TRBV27,CASSDRGNTIYF,TGTGCCAGCAGCGACAGAGGAAACACCATATATTTT
NA,NA,TRBJ1-5,TRBV18,CASSPRLEGGNQPQHF,TGTGCCAGCTCACCACGGTTAGAGGGGGGCAATCAGCCCCAGCATTTT